A selection of T cell receptor beta chains follows, all from one sample in a study of blood T cell repertoires in COVID-19. Method: immunoSEQ multiplex PCR; TCRdb's copy keeps in-frame clones and lacks some. The sample lists some 300,000 clones; 90% were seen once. Sequenced input: peripheral blood. Receptors were obtained from a woman aged 40 to 50 with COVID-19, enrolled during active disease. Both conserved end residues are part of each CDR3. The D gene is left open where the match is weak. The size entry is marked missing in some rows and otherwise reads once, few, many or a size class.

>NA|TRBJ1-2|TRBV7-2|NA
TGTGCCAGCAGCTCAGTCGGGATCTCCCCCATTGGCTACACCTTC
CASSSVGISPIGYTF
>few|TRBJ1-6|TRBV27|TRBD1
TGTGCCAGCAGCTCACAAAAGAGGGACAGCAGGAGCTCCTATAATTCACCCCTCCACTTT
CASSSQKRDSRSSYNSPLHF
>few|TRBJ1-2|TRBV5-6|NA
TGTGCCAGCAGGCCCACAGGAGTCTATGGCTACACCTTC
CASRPTGVYGYTF
>few|TRBJ2-2|TRBV27|TRBD2
TGTGCCAGCAGCTTACTAGCGGGCCACACCGGGGAGCTGTTTTTT
CASSLLAGHTGELFF
>NA|TRBJ1-4|TRBV3-1/TRBV3-2|NA
TGTGCCAGCAGCTATGAGGGTTTAGCTAATGAAAAACTGTTTTTT
CASSYEGLANEKLFF
>once|TRBJ2-1|TRBV6-2/TRBV6-3|TRBD1
TGTGCCAGCAGTTACGGACAGGGCTTATACAATGAGCAGTTCTTC
CASSYGQGLYNEQFF
>NA|TRBJ1-3|TRBV30|NA
TGTGCCTGGAGTCAGGGGGGAAACACCATATATTTT
CAWSQGGNTIYF
>NA|TRBJ2-5|TRBV5-1|NA
TGCGCCAGCAGCGACGACAAGGGGTCAGAGACCCAGTACTTC
CASSDDKGSETQYF
>NA|TRBJ1-4|TRBV7-9|TRBD1
TGTGCCAGCAGCAGCCGACAGGGGGCACGGGTTGAAAAACTGTTTTTT
CASSSRQGARVEKLFF
>once|TRBJ2-5|TRBV12-3/TRBV12-4|NA
TGTGCCAGCAGTTACAGAGAGACCCAGTACTTC
CASSYRETQYF
>NA|TRBJ1-2|TRBV3-1/TRBV3-2|TRBD1
TGTGCCAGCAGCCCTAACTCCGGGACAGGAAAAGGAGGGACCTTC
CASSPNSGTGKGGTF
>few|TRBJ2-1|TRBV5-1|TRBD2
TGCGCCAGCAGCTTCCTAGCGGGGCCTTCCTACAATGAGCAGTTCTTC
CASSFLAGPSYNEQFF
>NA|TRBJ1-1|TRBV10-3|NA
TGTGCCATCAGTGCGGACACTGAAGCTTTCTTT
CAISADTEAFF
>NA|TRBJ1-5|TRBV6-5|NA
TGTGCCAGCGGACTTTCCGGCGAACAGCCCCAGCATTTT
CASGLSGEQPQHF
>NA|TRBJ1-1|TRBV5-4|NA
TGTGCCAGCAGCTTGGTGGACTCAGGAGCTGAAGCTTTCTTT
CASSLVDSGAEAFF
>NA|TRBJ1-1|TRBV19|NA
TGTGCCAGTAGTATAAGGGGGACTGAAGCTTTCTTT
CASSIRGTEAFF
>NA|TRBJ2-5|TRBV5-1|TRBD1
TGCGCCAGCAGCCCAGGGGACAGGGTCGGAGGGACCCAGTACTTC
CASSPGDRVGGTQYF
>NA|TRBJ1-4|TRBV3-1/TRBV3-2|NA
TGTGCCAGCAGCCAAGATTGGGGGGCTAATGAAAAACTGTTTTTT
CASSQDWGANEKLFF
>NA|TRBJ2-1|TRBV9|NA
TGTGCCAGCAGCGCAGACAGGACCTACTACAATGAGCAGTTCTTC
CASSADRTYYNEQFF
>NA|TRBJ2-7|TRBV7-6|TRBD1
TGTGCCAGCAGCTTGGGGATCGTGACAGGGGAAACCTACGAGCAGTACTTC
CASSLGIVTGETYEQYF